This TCR beta chain was profiled in a study of OX40 agonist ivuxolimab in advanced cancers. For the study at large: An agonistic anti-OX40 (CD134) antibody, ivuxolimab, was used to treat the patients.

Data came from immunoSEQ multiplex PCR; TCRdb stores just in-frame clones and leaves some out. The table has 70,000 or so clones, about 82% seen once. Study findings and constraints: CD4+ and CD8+ blood T cells expanded clonally by week 6 at 0.1 to 3.0 mg/kg.

The CDR3 has 15 amino acids. The V gene lost 6 bases and the J gene lost 0 bases, with 14 bases spanning the gap. The germline V gene has CDR1 MNHNY and CDR2 SVGAGI (reference sequence). This clone was picked up one time. Its antigen remains unknown. The sequence was collected from an adult with an advanced solid tumor such as melanoma, head and neck, liver or kidney cancer. The rearrangement uses TRBV6-6 and TRBJ2-5; D unclear. The starting material was CD4+ or CD8+ T cells sorted from blood, obtained in a trial of the OX40 agonist ivuxolimab. The CDR3 spells CASSSYGSYQETQYF. In nucleotides, the CDR3 is TGTGCCAGCAGCTCTTACGGATCGTACCAAGAGACCCAGTACTTC.